This T cell receptor (beta chain) was captured in a study of blood T cell repertoires in COVID-19. Sequencing was performed with immunoSEQ multiplex PCR; in TCRdb, only in-frame clones are kept and a portion is missing. The data show about 18,000 clones, over 75% seen once. This clone was found once. V lost 2 bases to trimming and J lost 6 bases, with 13 bases between them. CDR3 length equals 13 residues. Germline V gives CDR1 SQVTM, CDR2 ANQGSEA. Specimen: peripheral blood. The receptor was derived from a middle-aged man with active or convalescent COVID-19. J is TRBJ1-1 and V is TRBV29-1, with a weak D call TRBD1 (6 bases). CDR3 region: CSVERRGAAEAFF. CDR3 DNA sequence: TGCAGCGTTGAACGGCGGGGGGCGGCTGAAGCTTTCTTT.